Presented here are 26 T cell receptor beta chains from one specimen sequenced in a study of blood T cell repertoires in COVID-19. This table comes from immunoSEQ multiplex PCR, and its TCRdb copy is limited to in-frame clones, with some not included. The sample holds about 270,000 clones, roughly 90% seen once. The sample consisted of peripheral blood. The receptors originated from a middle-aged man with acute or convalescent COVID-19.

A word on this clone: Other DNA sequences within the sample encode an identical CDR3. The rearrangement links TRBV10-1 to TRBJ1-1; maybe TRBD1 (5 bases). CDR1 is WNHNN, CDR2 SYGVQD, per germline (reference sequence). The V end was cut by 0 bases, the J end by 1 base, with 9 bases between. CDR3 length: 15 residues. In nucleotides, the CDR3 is TGCGCCAGCAGTGAGTCAGGTGGGGCGAACACTGAAGCTTTCTTT. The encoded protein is CASSESGGANTEAFF.

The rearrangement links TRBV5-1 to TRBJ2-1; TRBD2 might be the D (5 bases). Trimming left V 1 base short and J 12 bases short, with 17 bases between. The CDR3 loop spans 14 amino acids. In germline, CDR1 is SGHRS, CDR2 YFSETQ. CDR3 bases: TGCGCCAGCAGCTTGAATAGGCCAGCGGAGCCGCAGTTCTTC. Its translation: CASSLNRPAEPQFF.

This CDR3 is CASSSNRGDQPQHF. For the CDR3, the DNA is TGTGCCAGCAGCTCGAACAGGGGAGACCAGCCCCAGCATTTT. The chain uses TRBV11-2 and TRBJ1-5, with TRBD1 matching 7 bases. The J segment lost 7 bases and the V segment lost 4 bases, leaving 7 bases of the junction unmatched. Germline CDR1 reads SGHAT; CDR2 reads FQNNGV. This CDR3 comprises 14 residues.

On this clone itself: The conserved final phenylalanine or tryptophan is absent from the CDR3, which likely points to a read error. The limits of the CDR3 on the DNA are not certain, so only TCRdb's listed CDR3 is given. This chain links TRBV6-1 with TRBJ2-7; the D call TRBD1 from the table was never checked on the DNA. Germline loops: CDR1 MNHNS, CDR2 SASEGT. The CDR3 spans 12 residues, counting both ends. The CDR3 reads CASSDTTGPLFI.

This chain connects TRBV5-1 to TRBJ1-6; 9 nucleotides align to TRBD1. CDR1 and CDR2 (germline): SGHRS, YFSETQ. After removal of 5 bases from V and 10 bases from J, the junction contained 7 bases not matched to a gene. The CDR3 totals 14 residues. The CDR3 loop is CASRQGAGESPLHF. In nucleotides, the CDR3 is TGCGCCAGCAGACAGGGGGCTGGTGAGTCACCCCTCCACTTT.

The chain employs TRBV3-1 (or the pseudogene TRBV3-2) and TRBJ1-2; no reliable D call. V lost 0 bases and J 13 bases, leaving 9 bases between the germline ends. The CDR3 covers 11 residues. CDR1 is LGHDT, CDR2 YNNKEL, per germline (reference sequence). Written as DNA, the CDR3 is TGTGCCAGCAGCCAAGATGGGCCCAGCACCTTC. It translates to CASSQDGPSTF.

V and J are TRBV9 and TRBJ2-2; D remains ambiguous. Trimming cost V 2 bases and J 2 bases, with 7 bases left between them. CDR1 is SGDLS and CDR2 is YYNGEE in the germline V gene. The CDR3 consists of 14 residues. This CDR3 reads CASSVEPNTGELFF. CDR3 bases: TGTGCCAGCAGCGTGGAGCCCAACACCGGGGAGCTGTTTTTT.

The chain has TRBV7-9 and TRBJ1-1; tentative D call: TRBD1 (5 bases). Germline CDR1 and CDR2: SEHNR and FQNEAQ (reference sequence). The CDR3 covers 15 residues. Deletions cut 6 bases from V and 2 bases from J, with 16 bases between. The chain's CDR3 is CASRNLNRSNTEAFF. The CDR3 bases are TGTGCCAGCAGAAACCTAAACAGGTCCAACACTGAAGCTTTCTTT.

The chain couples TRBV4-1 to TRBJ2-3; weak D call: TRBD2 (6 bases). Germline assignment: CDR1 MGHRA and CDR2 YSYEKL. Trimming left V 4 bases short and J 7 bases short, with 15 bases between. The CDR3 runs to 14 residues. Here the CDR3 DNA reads TGCGCCAGCAGCCTTCGGGAGAGCGAGAATACGCAGTATTTT. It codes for CASSLRESENTQYF.

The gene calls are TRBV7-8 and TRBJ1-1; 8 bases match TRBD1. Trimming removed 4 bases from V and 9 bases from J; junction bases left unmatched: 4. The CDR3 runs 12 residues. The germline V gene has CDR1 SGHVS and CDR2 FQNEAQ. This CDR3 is CASSYRTGKAFF. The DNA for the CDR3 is TGTGCCAGCAGCTACCGGACAGGGAAAGCTTTCTTT.

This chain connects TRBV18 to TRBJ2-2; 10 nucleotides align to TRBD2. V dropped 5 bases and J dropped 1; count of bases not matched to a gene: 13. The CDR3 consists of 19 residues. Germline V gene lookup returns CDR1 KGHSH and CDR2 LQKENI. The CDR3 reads CASSFSTGRLAGNTGELFF. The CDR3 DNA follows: TGTGCCAGCTCATTTTCGACAGGGAGACTAGCGGGGAACACCGGGGAGCTGTTTTTT.

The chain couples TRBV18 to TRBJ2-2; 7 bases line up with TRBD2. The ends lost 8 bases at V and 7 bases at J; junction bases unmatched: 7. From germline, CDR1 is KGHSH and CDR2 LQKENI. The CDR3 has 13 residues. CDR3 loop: CASPPGRVGELFF. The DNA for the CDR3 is TGTGCCAGCCCTCCAGGGAGGGTCGGGGAGCTGTTTTTT.

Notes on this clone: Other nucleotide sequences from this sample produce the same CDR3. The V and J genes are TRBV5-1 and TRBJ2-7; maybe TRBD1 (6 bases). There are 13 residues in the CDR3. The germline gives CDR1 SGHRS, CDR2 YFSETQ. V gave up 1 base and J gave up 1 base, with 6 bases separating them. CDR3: CASSLQGSYEQYF. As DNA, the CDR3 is TGCGCCAGCAGCTTGCAGGGGTCCTACGAGCAGTACTTC.

CDR3 nucleotide sequence: TGTGCCAGCAGTACCCGGGACAGCTTCACTGAAGCTTTCTTT. Translation gives CASSTRDSFTEAFF. The chain recombines TRBV27 with TRBJ1-1, with 7 bases lining up with TRBD1. The trim removed 5 bases at V and 4 bases at J, leaving 7 bases unmatched. Germline CDR1 reads MNHEY; CDR2 reads SMNVEV (reference sequence). This CDR3 contains 14 residues.

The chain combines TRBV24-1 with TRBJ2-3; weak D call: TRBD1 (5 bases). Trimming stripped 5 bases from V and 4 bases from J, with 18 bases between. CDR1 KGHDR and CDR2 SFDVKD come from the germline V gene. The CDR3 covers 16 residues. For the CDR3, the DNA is TGTGCCACCAGTGGATCCCGCCAGGGATCACCAGATACGCAGTATTTT. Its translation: CATSGSRQGSPDTQYF.

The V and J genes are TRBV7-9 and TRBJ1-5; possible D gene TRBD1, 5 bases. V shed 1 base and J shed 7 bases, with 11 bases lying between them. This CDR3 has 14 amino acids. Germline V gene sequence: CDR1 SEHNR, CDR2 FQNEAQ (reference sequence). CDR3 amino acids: CASSLGWGEQPQHF. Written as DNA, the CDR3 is TGTGCCAGCAGCTTAGGGTGGGGGGAACAGCCCCAGCATTTT. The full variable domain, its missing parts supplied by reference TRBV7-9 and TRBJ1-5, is DTGVSQNPRHKITKRGQNVTFRCDPISEHNRLYWYRQTLGQGPEFLTYFQNEAQLEKSRLLSDRFSAERPKGSFSTLEIQRTEQGDSAMYLCASSLGWGEQPQHFGDGTRLSIL.

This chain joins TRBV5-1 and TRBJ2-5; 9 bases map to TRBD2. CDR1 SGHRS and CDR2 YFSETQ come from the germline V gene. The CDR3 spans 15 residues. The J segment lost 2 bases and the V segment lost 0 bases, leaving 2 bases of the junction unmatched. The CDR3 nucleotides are TGCGCCAGCAGCTTGGCCACTAGCGGGCAAGAGACCCAGTACTTC. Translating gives CASSLATSGQETQYF.

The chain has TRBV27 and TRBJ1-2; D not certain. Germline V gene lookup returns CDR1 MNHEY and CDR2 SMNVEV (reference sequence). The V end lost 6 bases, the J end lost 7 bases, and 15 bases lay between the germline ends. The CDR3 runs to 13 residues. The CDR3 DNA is TGTGCCAGCAGCCTTGGGAGAAAAGGTGGCTACACCTTC. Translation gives CASSLGRKGGYTF.

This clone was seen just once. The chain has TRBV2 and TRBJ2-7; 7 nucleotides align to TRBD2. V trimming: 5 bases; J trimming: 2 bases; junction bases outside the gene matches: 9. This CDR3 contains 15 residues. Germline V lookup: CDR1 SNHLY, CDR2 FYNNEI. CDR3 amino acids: CASSPRSGATYEQYF. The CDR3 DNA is TGTGCCAGCAGTCCCCGGAGCGGGGCGACCTACGAGCAGTACTTC.

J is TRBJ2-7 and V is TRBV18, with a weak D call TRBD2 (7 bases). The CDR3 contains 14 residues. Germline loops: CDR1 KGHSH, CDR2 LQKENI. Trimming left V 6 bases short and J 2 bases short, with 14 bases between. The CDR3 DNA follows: TGTGCCAGCTCGACTTCCGGGGGGCCCTACGAGCAGTACTTC. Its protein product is CASSTSGGPYEQYF. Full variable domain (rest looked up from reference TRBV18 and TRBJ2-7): NAGVMQNPRHLVRRRGQEARLRCSPMKGHSHVYWYRQLPEEGLKFMVYLQKENIIDESGMPKERFSAEFPKEGPSILRIQQVVRGDSAAYFCASSTSGGPYEQYFGPGTRLTVT.

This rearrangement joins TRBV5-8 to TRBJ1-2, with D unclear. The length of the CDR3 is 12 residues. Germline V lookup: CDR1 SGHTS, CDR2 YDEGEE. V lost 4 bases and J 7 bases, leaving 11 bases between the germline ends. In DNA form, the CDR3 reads TGTGCCAGCAGCCCGGGGTGGGTTGGCTACACCTTC. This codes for CASSPGWVGYTF.

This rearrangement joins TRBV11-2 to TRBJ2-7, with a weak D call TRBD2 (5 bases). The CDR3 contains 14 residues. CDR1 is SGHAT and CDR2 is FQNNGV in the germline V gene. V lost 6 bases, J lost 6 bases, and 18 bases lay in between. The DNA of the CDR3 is TGTGCCAGCAGAGGACTCTCAAGAACCCGCGAGCAGTACTTC. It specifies CASRGLSRTREQYF.

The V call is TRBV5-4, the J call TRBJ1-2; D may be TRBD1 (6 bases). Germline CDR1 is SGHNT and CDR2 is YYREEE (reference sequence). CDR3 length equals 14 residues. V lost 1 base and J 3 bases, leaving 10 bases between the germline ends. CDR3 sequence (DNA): TGTGCCAGCAGCTTGAGGGACAACGACTATGGCTACACCTTC. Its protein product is CASSLRDNDYGYTF.

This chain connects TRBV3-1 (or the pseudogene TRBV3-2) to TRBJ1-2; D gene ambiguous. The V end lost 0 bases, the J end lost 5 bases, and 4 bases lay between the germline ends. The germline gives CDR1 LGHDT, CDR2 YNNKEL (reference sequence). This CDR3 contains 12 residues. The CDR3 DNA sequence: TGTGCCAGCAGCCAAGACCCATATGGCTACACCTTC. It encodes CASSQDPYGYTF.

The CDR3 nucleotides read TGCGCCAGCAGCTCGGACGACAGACACAATGAGCAGTTCTTC. Translating gives CASSSDDRHNEQFF. The rearrangement links TRBV5-1 to TRBJ2-1; a possible D gene is TRBD1 (5 bases). V was clipped by 3 bases and J by 5 bases, with 12 bases between them. Germline CDR1 and CDR2: SGHRS and YFSETQ. The CDR3 spans 14 residues.

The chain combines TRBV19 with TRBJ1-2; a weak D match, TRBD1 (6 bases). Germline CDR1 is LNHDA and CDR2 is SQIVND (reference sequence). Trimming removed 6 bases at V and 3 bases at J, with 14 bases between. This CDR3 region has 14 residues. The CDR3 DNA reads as TGTGCCAGTAGGAGGGGGGGGTCGGACTATGGCTACACCTTC. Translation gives CASRRGGSDYGYTF.